The present entry profiles one TCR beta chain with its context. This clone has a single count. The antigen this receptor binds is unknown. Base qualities are not at hand, and no much larger clone is one base apart. This record comes from a study of CD8+ T cells in alopecia areata (dated by TCRdb to between 2017 and 2018). About the investigation overall: Treated patients were enrolled in an open-label pilot trial of oral tofacitinib, 5 to 10 mg twice daily, for moderate-to-severe alopecia areata. Scalp tissue and sorted CD4+ and CD8+ peripheral blood T cells from patchy and totalis/universalis alopecia areata patients and from healthy controls were covered by human TCRbeta sequencing. The study used high-throughput TCRbeta sequencing to examine T cell clonal expansion in alopecia areata, in both the C3H/HeJ mouse model and human patients. Patients stayed on tofacitinib for 6 to 18 months and then had 6 months of follow-up off drug so that delayed response and recurrence could be assessed. TCRbeta CDR3 regions were amplified by immunoSEQ multiplex PCR using 35 Vbeta forward and 13 Jbeta reverse primers. Biopsies were taken from tofacitinib-treated patients at baseline and again at 4 and 24 weeks into treatment, and several of those patients also had a later scalp biopsy. RNA was obtained with the PAXgene miRNA kit for fixed scalp, the miRNeasy kit for PBMCs, and the RNeasy kit for mouse skin. Clonality in the scalp was compared among normal scalp (n=4), patchy alopecia areata scalp (n=8), and alopecia totalis/universalis scalp (n=8).

Library construction relied on the immunoSEQ multiplex PCR assay. RNA was extracted from all samples and reverse transcribed into cDNA as template for TCR sequencing. First-strand cDNA was synthesized using SuperScript III with a 2:1 mix of oligo-dT and random hexamers. A synthetic immune receptor repertoire was used to assess amplification bias, and residual bias was removed computationally. On the study's bioinformatics: Raw reads were preprocessed for error removal, and CDR3 was defined according to IMGT conventions as running from the conserved cysteine to phenylalanine. To get clonality, Shannon entropy was normalized by log2 of the number of productive unique TCRs and the result was subtracted from 1. Whether scalp clones were CD4 or CD8 was inferred by matching scalp TCRbeta sequences against CD4 and CD8 repertoires sorted from blood. TCRdb retrieved this table from immuneACCESS and kept in-frame rearrangements only. Not all clones are present; in checked studies, unresolved V genes account for under half, and no reason is known for the remainder. V and J calls and clone size follow that table, whereas D and trimming were derived from the DNA. The table for this sample lists roughly 250,000 clones; under 80% of them were counted only once. The top ten hold around 1.2% of the sample.

The intended sense of this specimen's time point label: baseline before oral tofacitinib. Lesional scalp punch biopsies and peripheral blood were collected from alopecia areata patients. After PBMCs were isolated by density centrifugation and stained for CD3, CD4 and CD8, a FACSAria was used to sort CD4+ and CD8+ T cells. General findings and caveats noted by the study authors: Compared with normal scalp, lesional scalp, particularly in alopecia totalis/universalis, had higher clonality and more expanded CD8+ clones, which suggests antigenic drive. Unlike mouse skin, where gammadelta T cells dominate, normal human skin contains resident alphabeta T cells that get sequenced too, which complicates analysis of the scalp TCR repertoire. TCR sequences shared between patients were less clear than in mice, possibly partly because of HLA diversity in the patient population.

Sequences SEHNR (CDR1) and FQNEAQ (CDR2) are obtained from the germline V gene (reference sequence). The CDR3, from cysteine to phenylalanine, totals 12 residues. The sequence is cut down to CDR3 DNA, 36 bases in frame from base 1. V is clipped by 5 bases and J by 5 bases, and the sequence between their germline boundaries is 9 bases long. This sequence was found in a human donor with alopecia areata. The sample was CD4+ T cells sorted from blood, taken at week 0. Recombination linked TRBV7-9 to TRBJ2-5; too little of a D gene remains to name it. The CDR3: CASSQTEETQYF. The DNA sequence is TGTGCCAGCAGCCAGACCGAGGAGACCCAGTACTTC.